This T cell receptor (beta chain) stems from a study of cytomegalovirus exposure and HLA in healthy donors. General study findings and limits: Researchers left out some V segments, among them TRBV6-2 and TRBV6-3, as indistinguishable. Productive rates of about 90% or about 30% were seen for most TCR beta V segments in an earlier analysis. The classifier was said to identify cytomegalovirus status with high specificity and sensitivity.

The PCR ran on 60 Vbeta and 13 Jbeta primers. Sequencing was performed with immunoSEQ multiplex PCR; in TCRdb, only in-frame clones are kept and a portion is missing. Among 150,000 to 180,000 clones, approximately 80% were seen once, and the ten largest hold 13%. The V gene lost 1 base and the J gene lost 7 bases, with 14 bases spanning the gap. The CDR3 is made up of 15 amino acids. Germline V gives CDR1 LGHNT, CDR2 FRNRAP. This clone appeared a single time. The antigen is unknown. This chain links TRBV12-5 with TRBJ2-4; maybe TRBD1 (5 bases). The sequencing sample was made of PBMCs. This sequence was found in a man younger than 45 in good health and CMV-seropositive. The CDR3 is CASGLAGIQANIQYF. The CDR3, as DNA: TGTGCTAGTGGTTTGGCAGGGATACAGGCCAACATTCAGTACTTC. The full variable domain, in which reference TRBV12-5 and TRBJ2-4 provide the parts outside the CDR3, is DARVTQTPRHKVTEMGQEVTMRCQPILGHNTVFWYRQTMMQGLELLAYFRNRAPLDDSGMPKDRFSAEMPDATLATLKIQPSEPRDSAVYFCASGLAGIQANIQYFGAGTRLSVL.